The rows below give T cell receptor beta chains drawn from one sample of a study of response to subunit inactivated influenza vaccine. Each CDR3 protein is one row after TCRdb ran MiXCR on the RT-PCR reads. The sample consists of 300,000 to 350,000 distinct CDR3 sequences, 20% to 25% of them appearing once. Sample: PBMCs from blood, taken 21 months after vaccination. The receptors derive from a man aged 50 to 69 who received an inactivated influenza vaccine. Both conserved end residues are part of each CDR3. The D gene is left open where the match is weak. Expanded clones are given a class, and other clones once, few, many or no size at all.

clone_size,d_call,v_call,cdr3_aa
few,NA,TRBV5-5,CASSLVIVGTSPLHF
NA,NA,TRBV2,CASSVWGRGNQPQHF
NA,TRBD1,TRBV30,CAVNRGRTDTQYF
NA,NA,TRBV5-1,CASSLGPGSSNQPQHF
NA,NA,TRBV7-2,CASSRREGNHQPQHF
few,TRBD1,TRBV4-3,CASSQEGGGRNYGYTF
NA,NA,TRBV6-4,CASSVMANTEAFF
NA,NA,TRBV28,CASSLLGGNSNQPQHF
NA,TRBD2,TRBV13,CASSDAGGTYNEQFF
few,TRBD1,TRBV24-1,CATSLPGQGLNEQFF
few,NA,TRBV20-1,CSARGRATNEKLFF
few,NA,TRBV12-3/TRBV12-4,CASSPTETDTQYF
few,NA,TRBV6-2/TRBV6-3,CASSSSLSVGYTF
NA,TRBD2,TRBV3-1,CASSHTGTSRSYEQYF
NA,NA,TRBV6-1,CASSEGFNQPQHF
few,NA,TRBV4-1,CASSRTVRNTEAFF
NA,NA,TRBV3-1,CASSPAGGLNEKLFF
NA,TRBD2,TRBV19,CGSSYGLAGGHYNEQFF